In this sample, the clone carrying this T cell receptor beta chain turned up many times. The data are from a study of blood T cell repertoires in COVID-19. Study information: Italy, Spain and the United States were the sources of the convalescent and acute COVID-19 samples.

CDR1 is SGHDT and CDR2 is YYEEEE in the germline V gene. This CDR3 has 16 residues. The V end lost 0 bases, the J end lost 1 base, and 11 bases lay between the germline ends. Clones were read by immunoSEQ multiplex PCR, and TCRdb kept only the in-frame ones, dropping some. The sample has around 180,000 clones, about 83% seen once; the top ten hold around 8.6%. The chain combines TRBV5-6 with TRBJ1-3; TRBD1 is a possible D gene (5 bases). This clonotype was obtained from a woman aged 30 to 39 who had recovered from COVID-19. The source material was PBMCs or T cells enriched from blood (not recorded which). This chain's CDR3 is CASSLAGLASGNTIYF. CDR3 bases: TGTGCCAGCAGCTTGGCAGGGTTGGCGTCTGGAAACACCATATATTTT.